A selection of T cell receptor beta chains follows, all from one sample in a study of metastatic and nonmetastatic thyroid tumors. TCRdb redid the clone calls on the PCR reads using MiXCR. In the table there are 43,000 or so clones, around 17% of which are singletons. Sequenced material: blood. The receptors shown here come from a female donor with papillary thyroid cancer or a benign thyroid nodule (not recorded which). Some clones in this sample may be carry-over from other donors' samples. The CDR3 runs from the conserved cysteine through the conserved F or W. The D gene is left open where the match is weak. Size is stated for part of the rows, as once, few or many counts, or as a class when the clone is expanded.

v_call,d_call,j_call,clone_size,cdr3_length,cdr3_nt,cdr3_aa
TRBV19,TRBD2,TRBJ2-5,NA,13,TGTGCCAGCAGGCCGGGGCCGGGGGGGACCCAGTACTTC,CASRPGPGGTQYF
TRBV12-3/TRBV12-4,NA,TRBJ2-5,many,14,TGTGCCAGCAGGGAGGAGGGATGGTCAGAGACCCAGTACTTC,CASREEGWSETQYF
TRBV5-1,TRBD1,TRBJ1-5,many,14,TGCGCCAGCAGCACCGGACAGGGGAATCAGCCCCAGCATTTT,CASSTGQGNQPQHF
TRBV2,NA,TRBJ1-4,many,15,TGTGCCAGCAGTTCTGACAGGCCCCACAATGAAAAACTGTTTTTT,CASSSDRPHNEKLFF
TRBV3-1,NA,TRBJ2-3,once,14,TGTGCCAGCAGCCCTGGCGGTACCACAGATACGCAGTATTTT,CASSPGGTTDTQYF
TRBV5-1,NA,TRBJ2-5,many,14,TGCGCCAGCAGCTTGGGAGCGTCCGAAGAGACCCAGTACTTC,CASSLGASEETQYF
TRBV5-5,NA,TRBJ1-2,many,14,TGTGCCAGCACCCTGAGATTGGCTAACTATGGCTACACCTTC,CASTLRLANYGYTF
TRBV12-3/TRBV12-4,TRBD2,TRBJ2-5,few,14,TGTGCCAGCAGTTTAAGCGGGGGGGTGGAGACCCAGTACTTC,CASSLSGGVETQYF
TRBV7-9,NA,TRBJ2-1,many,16,TGTGCCAGCAGCCCTTCCGGTGGCGGCTCCTACAATGAGCAGTTCTTC,CASSPSGGGSYNEQFF
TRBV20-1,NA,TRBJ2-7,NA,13,TGCAGTGGTACAGGGAGAAGCTCCTACGAGCAGTACTTC,CSGTGRSSYEQYF
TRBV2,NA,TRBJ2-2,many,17,TGTGCCAGCAGTCCTGGACGGCGCGTAGCGAACACCGGGGAGCTGTTTTTT,CASSPGRRVANTGELFF
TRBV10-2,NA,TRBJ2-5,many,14,TGCGCCAGCAGTGACAACGACAGGCGGGAGACCCAGTACTTC,CASSDNDRRETQYF
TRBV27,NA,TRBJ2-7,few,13,TGTGCCAGCAAGCAGACAGCCTCCTACGAGCAGTACTTC,CASKQTASYEQYF
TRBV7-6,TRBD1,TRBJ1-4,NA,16,TGTGCCAGCAGCTGGAAACCGGGACAGGGGGCAGTAGAGCTGTTTTTT,CASSWKPGQGAVELFF
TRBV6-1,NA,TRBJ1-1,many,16,TGTGCCAGCAAAAATAGTTATGGGAGGGATGACACTGAAGCTTTCTTT,CASKNSYGRDDTEAFF
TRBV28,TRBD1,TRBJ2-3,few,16,TGTGCCAGCAGACTGGACAGGTCCGCTAGCACAGATACGCAGTATTTT,CASRLDRSASTDTQYF
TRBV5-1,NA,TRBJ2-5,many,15,TGCGCCAGCAGCGTGGTAGGAGGGGGACAAGAGACCCAGTACTTC,CASSVVGGGQETQYF
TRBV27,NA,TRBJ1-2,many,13,TGTGCCAGCTCGGCAGCGGCGAACTATGGCTACACCTTC,CASSAAANYGYTF
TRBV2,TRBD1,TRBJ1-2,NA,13,TGTGCCAGCAGTACAGGGGTGTACTATGGCGACACCTTC,CASSTGVYYGDTF
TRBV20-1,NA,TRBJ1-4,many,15,TGCAGTGCTAGAGACGGCGCAGTCTCTAATGAAAAACTGTTTTTT,CSARDGAVSNEKLFF
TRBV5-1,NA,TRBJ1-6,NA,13,TGCGCCAGCAGCTTGGCGGGTAATTCACCCCCCCACTTT,CASSLAGNSPPHF
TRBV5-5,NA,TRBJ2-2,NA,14,TGTGCCAGCAGCGTCGTTCCGGGATTCGGGGAGCTGTTTTTT,CASSVVPGFGELFF
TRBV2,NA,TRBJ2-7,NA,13,TGTGCCAGCAGTGTTGAAGCGGTCTACGAGCAGTACTTC,CASSVEAVYEQYF
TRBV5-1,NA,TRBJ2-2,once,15,TGCGCCAGCAGTTTGACCGGCTCGAACACCGGGGAGCTGTTTTTT,CASSLTGSNTGELFF
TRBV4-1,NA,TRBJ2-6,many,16,TGCGCCAGCAGCCAAGGGGCAGACTCTGGGGCCAACGTCCTGACTTTC,CASSQGADSGANVLTF
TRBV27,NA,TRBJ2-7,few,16,TGTGCCAGCAGTTTACGGATGTACGGAAGCTCCTACGAGCAGTACTTC,CASSLRMYGSSYEQYF
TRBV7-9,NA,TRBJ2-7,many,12,TGTGCCAGCAGCTCCGCCCAATACGAGCGGTACTTC,CASSSAQYERYF
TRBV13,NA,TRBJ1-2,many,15,NA,CASILGDRQMGGYTF
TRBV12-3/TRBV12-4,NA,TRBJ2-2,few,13,TGTGCCAGCAAAAAGGGAGGCACCGGGGAGCTGTTTTTT,CASKKGGTGELFF
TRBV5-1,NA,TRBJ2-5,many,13,TGCGCCAGCAGCGAAGAAGTCGAAGAGACCCAGTACTTC,CASSEEVEETQYF
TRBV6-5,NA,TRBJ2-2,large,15,TGTGCCAGCAGTTACGGGCAACCAAACACCGGGGAGCTGTTTTTT,CASSYGQPNTGELFF
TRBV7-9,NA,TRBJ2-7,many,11,TGTGCCAGCAGCTTAGCCGTCGAGCAGTACTTC,CASSLAVEQYF
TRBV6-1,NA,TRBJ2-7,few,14,TGTGCCAGCAGTGAAGCGCATGGGCGCTACGAGCAGTACTTC,CASSEAHGRYEQYF
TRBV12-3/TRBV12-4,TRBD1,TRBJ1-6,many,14,TGTGCCAGCACCGGGACAGGCGGGGATTCACCCCTCCACTTT,CASTGTGGDSPLHF